The 12 T cell receptor beta chains in this list originate from one sample, sequenced in a study of Ad26.COV2.S vaccination and SARS-CoV-2 variants. Indicated treatment: 19 received Ad26.COV2.S at low or high dose, single or two shots; 5 received placebo; per-sample allocation not given. It was on day 63 after the first vaccine or placebo injection that samples were taken. The data were produced by immunoSEQ multiplex PCR, yet TCRdb's version contains in-frame clones alone and is incomplete. The data show roughly 400,000 clones, roughly 88% seen once. The source material was peripheral blood, sampled in a trial of Ad26.COV2.S vaccine versus placebo. The receptors were sampled from a person aged 18-65 years who received the Ad26.COV2.S COVID-19 vaccine or a placebo.

The chain employs TRBV7-3 and TRBJ1-2; 7 bases agree with TRBD1. In germline, CDR1 is SGHTA, CDR2 FQGTGA. CDR3 length: 15 amino acids. V gave up 0 bases and J gave up 7 bases; unmatched junction bases: 8. The CDR3 region has the DNA TGTGCCAGCAGCTTAACGGGCAGGGGGGTAGGTGGCTACACCTTC. Translating it yields CASSLTGRGVGGYTF.

The gene calls are TRBV7-9 and TRBJ2-3; D is undetermined. CDR3 length equals 14 residues. V lost 5 bases, J lost 9 bases, and 18 bases lay in between. CDR1 and CDR2 (germline): SEHNR, FQNEAQ (reference sequence). In DNA form, the CDR3 reads TGTGCCAGCAGCCCCGGTAGTGCCACGATGACGCAGTATTTT. Its protein product is CASSPGSATMTQYF. Full variable domain (missing parts from reference TRBV7-9 and TRBJ2-3): DTGVSQNPRHKITKRGQNVTFRCDPISEHNRLYWYRQTLGQGPEFLTYFQNEAQLEKSRLLSDRFSAERPKGSFSTLEIQRTEQGDSAMYLCASSPGSATMTQYFGPGTRLTVL.

This chain joins TRBV4-3 and TRBJ2-3; D gene ambiguous. In germline, CDR1 is LGHNA, CDR2 YSLEER. This CDR3 has 13 residues. V was clipped by 5 bases and J by 4 bases, with 10 bases between them. The CDR3 sequence: CASSLTLSDTQYF. CDR3 in DNA: TGCGCCAGCAGCTTAACCCTCTCAGATACGCAGTATTTT.

This chain connects TRBV5-8 to TRBJ2-1; TRBD2 might be the D (6 bases). This CDR3 has 15 amino acids. The ends were cut back, 6 bases at V and 10 bases at J, with 23 bases in the middle. The V gene's germline CDR1 is SGHTS and CDR2 YDEGEE. The chain's CDR3 is CASTRAAGRLYEQFF. CDR3 DNA: TGTGCCAGCACCCGGGCAGCGGGTCGCCTTTACGAGCAGTTCTTC.

This clone was observed a single time. The rearrangement uses TRBV5-4 and TRBJ1-2; 8 nucleotides match TRBD1. CDR1 is SGHNT, CDR2 YYREEE, per germline (reference sequence). The CDR3 loop spans 15 amino acids. J was trimmed by 0 bases and V by 4 bases; bases with no gene match: 5. The CDR3 sequence: CASSQGQGTNYGYTF. The CDR3 coding sequence is TGTGCCAGCAGCCAAGGACAGGGCACTAACTATGGCTACACCTTC.

V gene TRBV6-2 or TRBV6-3 combines with J gene TRBJ2-7, with a weak D call TRBD2 (6 bases). Germline V gene lookup returns CDR1 MNHEY and CDR2 SVGEGT. The ends were cut back, 5 bases at V and 5 bases at J, with 13 bases in the middle. This CDR3 is 13 amino acids long. For the CDR3, the DNA is TGTGCCAGCAGTCGACTAGTAGGCGACGAGCAGTACTTC. Its protein product is CASSRLVGDEQYF.

This clone turned up a few times. The chain carries TRBV4-3 and TRBJ2-1; 15 nucleotides align to TRBD2. The germline CDR1 and CDR2 sequences are LGHNA and YSLEER. The CDR3 is 18 amino acids. J was trimmed by 7 bases and V by 2 bases; bases with no gene match: 9. The CDR3 region has the DNA TGCGCCAGCAGCCAACGGAGGACTAGCGGGGGGGAGAGAAATGAGCAGTTCTTC. This sequence encodes CASSQRRTSGGERNEQFF.

Notes on this clone: Other DNA sequences within the sample encode an identical CDR3. The chain combines TRBV20-1 with TRBJ2-1; 7 bases map to TRBD2. The ends lost 3 bases at V and 3 bases at J; junction bases unmatched: 5. Per germline, CDR1 DFQATT and CDR2 SNEGSKA (reference sequence). The CDR3 is made up of 14 amino acids. The CDR3 DNA reads TGCAGTGCTAGTCCTAGCGGAGGCTACAATGAGCAGTTCTTC. Translation: CSASPSGGYNEQFF.

The chain links TRBV9 to TRBJ2-3; 8 nucleotides agree with TRBD2. The V and J ends lost 1 base and 10 bases, in that order; junction bases with no gene match: 11. Germline V gene data show CDR1 as SGDLS and CDR2 as YYNGEE. The CDR3 is 15 residues long. The CDR3 loop is CASSVSRSDGGAQYF. The CDR3, as DNA: TGTGCCAGCAGCGTATCCCGGAGTGACGGGGGGGCGCAGTATTTT.

The rearrangement uses TRBV5-1 and TRBJ2-1, with TRBD2 identical over 9 bases. CDR1 and CDR2 (germline): SGHRS, YFSETQ. Germline trimming cut 0 bases from V and 8 bases from J; bases unmatched to any gene: 6. The CDR3 runs to 15 residues. This CDR3 reads CASSLVRSGSHEQFF. Written as DNA, the CDR3 is TGCGCCAGCAGCTTGGTTCGTAGCGGGAGCCATGAGCAGTTCTTC.

This chain connects TRBV7-2 to TRBJ2-7; perhaps TRBD2 as D (6 bases). This CDR3 comprises 15 residues. The germline V and J ends were trimmed by 4 bases and 5 bases, with 18 bases remaining between them. CDR1 and CDR2 (germline): SGHTA, FQGNSA. In DNA form, the CDR3 reads TGTGCCAGCAGCTCATTTCCCGGGAGAGTCGACGAGCAGTACTTC. This encodes CASSSFPGRVDEQYF. The whole variable domain, filled in from reference TRBV7-2 and TRBJ2-7, reads GAGVSQSPSNKVTEKGKDVELRCDPISGHTALYWYRQSLGQGLEFLIYFQGNSAPDKSGLPSDRFSAERTGGSVSTLTIQRTQQEDSAVYLCASSSFPGRVDEQYFGPGTRLTVT.

This clone was detected only once. A read error may account for a junction end that differs from germline. This rearrangement joins TRBV7-9 to TRBJ2-3; D is unclear. Germline V gene lookup returns CDR1 SEHNR and CDR2 FQNEAQ (reference sequence). This CDR3 is built from 12 residues. The DNA for the CDR3 is TGTGCCAGCAGATTAGTAGCAGATACGCAGTATTTT. Translation: CASRLVADTQYF.